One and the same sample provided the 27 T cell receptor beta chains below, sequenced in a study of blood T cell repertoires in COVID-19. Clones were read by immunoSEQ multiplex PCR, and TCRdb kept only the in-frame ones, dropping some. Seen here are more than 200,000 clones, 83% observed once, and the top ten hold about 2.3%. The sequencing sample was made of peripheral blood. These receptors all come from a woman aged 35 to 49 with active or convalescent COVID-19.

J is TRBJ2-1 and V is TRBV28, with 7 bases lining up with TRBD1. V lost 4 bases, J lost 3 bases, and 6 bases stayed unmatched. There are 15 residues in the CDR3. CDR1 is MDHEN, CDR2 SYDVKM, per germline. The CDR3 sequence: CASSSYGQVYNEQFF. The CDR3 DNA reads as TGTGCCAGCAGTTCCTATGGACAGGTCTACAATGAGCAGTTCTTC.

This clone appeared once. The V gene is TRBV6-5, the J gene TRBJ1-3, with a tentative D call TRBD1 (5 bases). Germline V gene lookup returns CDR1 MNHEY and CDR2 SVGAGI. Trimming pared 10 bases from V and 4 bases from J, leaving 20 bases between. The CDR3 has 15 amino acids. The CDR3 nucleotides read TGTGCCACGTCCTCCAGGGCGGTGGGGGGAAACACCATATATTTT. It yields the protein CATSSRAVGGNTIYF.

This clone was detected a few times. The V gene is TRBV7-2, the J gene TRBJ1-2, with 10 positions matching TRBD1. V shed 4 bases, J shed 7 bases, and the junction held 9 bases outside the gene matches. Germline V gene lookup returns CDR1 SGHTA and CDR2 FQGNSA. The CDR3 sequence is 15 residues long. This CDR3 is CASSSEGQGSSGYTF. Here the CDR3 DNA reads TGTGCCAGCAGCTCGGAGGGACAGGGGAGCAGTGGCTACACCTTC.

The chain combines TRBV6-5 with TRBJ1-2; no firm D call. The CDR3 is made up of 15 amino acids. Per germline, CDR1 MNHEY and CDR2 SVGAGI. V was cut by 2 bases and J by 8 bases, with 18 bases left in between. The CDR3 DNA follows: TGTGCCAGCAGTTACGGGTATACAGCCTCGAAGGGCTACACCTTC. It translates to CASSYGYTASKGYTF.

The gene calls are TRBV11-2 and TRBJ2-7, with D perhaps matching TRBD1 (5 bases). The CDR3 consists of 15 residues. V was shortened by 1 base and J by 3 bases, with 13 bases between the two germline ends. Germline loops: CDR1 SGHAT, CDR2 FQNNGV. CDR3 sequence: CASSLGGGPHYEQYF. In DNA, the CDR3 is TGTGCCAGCAGCTTAGGGGGCGGTCCTCACTACGAGCAGTACTTC.

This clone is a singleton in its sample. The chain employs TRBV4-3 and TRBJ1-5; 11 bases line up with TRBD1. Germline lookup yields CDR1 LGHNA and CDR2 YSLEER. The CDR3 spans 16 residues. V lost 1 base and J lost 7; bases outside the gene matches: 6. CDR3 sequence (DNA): TGCGCCAGCAGCCAAGGGGGACAGGGGGGAGGACAGCCCCAGCATTTT. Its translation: CASSQGGQGGGQPQHF.

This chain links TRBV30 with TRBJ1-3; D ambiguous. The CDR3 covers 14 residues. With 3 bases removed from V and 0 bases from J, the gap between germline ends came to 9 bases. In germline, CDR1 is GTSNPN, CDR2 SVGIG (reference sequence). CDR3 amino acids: CAWREEPSGNTIYF. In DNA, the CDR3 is TGTGCCTGGAGGGAGGAACCCTCTGGAAACACCATATATTTT.

The CDR3 spells CASSSGQVHYEKLFF. The CDR3 DNA reads as TGTGCCAGTAGTTCCGGACAGGTACACTATGAAAAACTGTTTTTT. This sequence joins TRBV19 and TRBJ1-4; TRBD1 matches 7 bases. Germline loops: CDR1 LNHDA, CDR2 SQIVND (reference sequence). The CDR3 runs to 15 residues. After removal of 5 bases from V and 6 bases from J, the junction contained 9 bases not matched to a gene.

The CDR3, as DNA: TGTGCCATCACCGACAGCTCCTATAATTCACCCCTCCACTTT. Protein sequence: CAITDSSYNSPLHF. V and J are TRBV10-3 and TRBJ1-6; the D gene is possibly TRBD1 (5 bases). The CDR3 extends over 14 amino acids. CDR1 is ENHRY and CDR2 is SYGVKD in the germline V gene. Trimming pared 7 bases from V and 0 bases from J, leaving 7 bases between.

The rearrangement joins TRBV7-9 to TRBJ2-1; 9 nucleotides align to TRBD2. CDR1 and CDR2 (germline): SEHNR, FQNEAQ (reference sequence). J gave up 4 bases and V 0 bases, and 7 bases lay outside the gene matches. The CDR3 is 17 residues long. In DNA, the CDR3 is TGTGCCAGCAGCTTAGCAAGATTGACTAGCGGATACAATGAGCAGTTCTTC. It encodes CASSLARLTSGYNEQFF.

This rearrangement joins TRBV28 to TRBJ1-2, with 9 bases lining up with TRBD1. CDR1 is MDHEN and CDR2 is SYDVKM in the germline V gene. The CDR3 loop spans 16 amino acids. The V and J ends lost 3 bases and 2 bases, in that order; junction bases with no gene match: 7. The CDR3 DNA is TGTGCCAGCAGTTTCCGCCTAACAGGGGGCAACTATGGCTACACCTTC. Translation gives CASSFRLTGGNYGYTF.

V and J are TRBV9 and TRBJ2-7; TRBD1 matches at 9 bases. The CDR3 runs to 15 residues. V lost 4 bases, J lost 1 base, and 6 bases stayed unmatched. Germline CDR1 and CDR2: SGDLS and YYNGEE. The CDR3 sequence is CASSSQTGGSYEQYF. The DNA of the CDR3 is TGTGCCAGCAGCTCACAGACAGGGGGATCCTACGAGCAGTACTTC.

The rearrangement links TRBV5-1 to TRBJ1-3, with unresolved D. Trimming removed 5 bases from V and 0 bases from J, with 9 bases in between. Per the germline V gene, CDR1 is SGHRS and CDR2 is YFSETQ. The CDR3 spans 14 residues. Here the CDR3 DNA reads TGCGCCAGCAGTTGGGAGTCCTCTGGAAACACCATATATTTT. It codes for CASSWESSGNTIYF.

The CDR3 DNA reads TGTGCCAGCATAGGCCAGGGGTTATCTGAAGCTTTCTTT. Its protein product is CASIGQGLSEAFF. The chain is built from TRBV6-5 and TRBJ1-1, with a tentative D call TRBD1 (6 bases). The germline CDR1 and CDR2 sequences are MNHEY and SVGAGI. CDR3 length: 13 amino acids. Trimming shortened V by 7 bases and J by 6 bases, and 15 bases separated the two germline ends.

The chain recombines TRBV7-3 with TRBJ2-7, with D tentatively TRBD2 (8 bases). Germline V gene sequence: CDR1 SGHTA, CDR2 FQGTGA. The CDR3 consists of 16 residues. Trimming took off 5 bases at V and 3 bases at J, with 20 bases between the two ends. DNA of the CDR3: TGTGCCAGCAGCCCCGGGGGGGACAGTTCCCTCTACGAGCAGTACTTC. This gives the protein CASSPGGDSSLYEQYF.

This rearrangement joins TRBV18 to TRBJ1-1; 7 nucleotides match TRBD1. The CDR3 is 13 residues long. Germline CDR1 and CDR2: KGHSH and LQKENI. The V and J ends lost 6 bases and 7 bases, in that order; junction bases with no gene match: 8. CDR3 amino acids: CASSLAGQREAFF. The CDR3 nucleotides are TGTGCCAGCTCTTTAGCGGGACAGCGTGAAGCTTTCTTT.

CDR3 nucleotide sequence: TGCAGCTTTTCAAGGGGCGCTTACGAGCAGTACTTC. It translates to CSFSRGAYEQYF. The V gene is TRBV29-1, the J gene TRBJ2-7; D might be TRBD1 (5 bases). Trimming stripped 8 bases from V and 4 bases from J, with 15 bases between. Germline V gene sequence: CDR1 SQVTM, CDR2 ANQGSEA. This CDR3 region has 12 residues.

In DNA form, the CDR3 reads TGCGCCAGCAGCTTGGCCGCCTACGAGCAGTACTTC. This sequence encodes CASSLAAYEQYF. The J gene is TRBJ2-7, the V gene TRBV5-1; the D is unclear. This CDR3 region has 12 residues. Trimming removed 0 bases at V and 2 bases at J, with 3 bases between. Per the germline V gene, CDR1 is SGHRS and CDR2 is YFSETQ.

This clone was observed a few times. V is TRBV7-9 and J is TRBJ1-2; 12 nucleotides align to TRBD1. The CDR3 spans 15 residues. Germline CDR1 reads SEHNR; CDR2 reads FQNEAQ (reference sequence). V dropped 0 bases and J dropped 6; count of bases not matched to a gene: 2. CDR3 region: CASSLAGTGGDGYTF. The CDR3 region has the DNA TGTGCCAGCAGCTTAGCCGGGACAGGGGGCGATGGCTACACCTTC.

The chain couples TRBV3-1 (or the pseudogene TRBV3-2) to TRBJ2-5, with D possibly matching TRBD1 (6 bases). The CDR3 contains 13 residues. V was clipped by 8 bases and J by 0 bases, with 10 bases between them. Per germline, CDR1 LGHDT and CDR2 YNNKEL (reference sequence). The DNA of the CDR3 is TGTGCCAGCGGATGGACAGACCAAGAGACCCAGTACTTC. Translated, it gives CASGWTDQETQYF.

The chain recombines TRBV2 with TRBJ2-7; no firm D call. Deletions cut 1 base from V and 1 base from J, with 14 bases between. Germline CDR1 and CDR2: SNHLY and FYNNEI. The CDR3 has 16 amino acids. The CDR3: CASSEGGGKRSYEQYF. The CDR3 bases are TGTGCCAGCAGTGAAGGAGGCGGCAAAAGATCCTACGAGCAGTACTTC.

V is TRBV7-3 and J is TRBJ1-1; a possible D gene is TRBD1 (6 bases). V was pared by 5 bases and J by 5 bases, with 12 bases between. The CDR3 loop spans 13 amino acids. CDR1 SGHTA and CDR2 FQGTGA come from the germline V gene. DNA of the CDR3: TGTGCCAGCAGCCGGAGAGGGGGAACTGAAGCTTTCTTT. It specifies CASSRRGGTEAFF.

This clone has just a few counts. CDR3 nucleotide sequence: TGTGCCAGCAGTGCCCTTAGCGGGGGGCGCGATGAGCAGTTCTTC. As protein: CASSALSGGRDEQFF. The chain recombines TRBV6-4 with TRBJ2-1, with 10 bases lining up with TRBD2. Germline CDR1 is MRHNA and CDR2 is SNTAGT. Trimming cost V 4 bases and J 8 bases; bases outside gene matches: 8. The CDR3 runs to 15 residues.

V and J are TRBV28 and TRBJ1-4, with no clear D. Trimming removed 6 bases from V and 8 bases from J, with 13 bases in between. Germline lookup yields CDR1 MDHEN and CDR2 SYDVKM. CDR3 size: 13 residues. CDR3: CASRGGMREKLFF. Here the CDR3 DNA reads TGTGCCAGCAGAGGAGGGATGAGGGAAAAACTGTTTTTT.

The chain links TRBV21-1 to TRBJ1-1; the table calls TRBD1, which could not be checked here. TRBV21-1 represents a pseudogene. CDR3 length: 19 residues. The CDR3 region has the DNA TGTGCCAGCAGCCCTAAAAGGGGAAGGCAGGGTGACGGGAACACTGAAGCTTTCTTT. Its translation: CASSPKRGRQGDGNTEAFF.

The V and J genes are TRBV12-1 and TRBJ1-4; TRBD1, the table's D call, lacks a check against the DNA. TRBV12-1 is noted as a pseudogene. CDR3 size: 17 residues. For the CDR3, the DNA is TGTGCCAGCAGCCTTCGACAAGAGAATGCAACTAATGAAAAACTGTTTTTT. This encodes CASSLRQENATNEKLFF.

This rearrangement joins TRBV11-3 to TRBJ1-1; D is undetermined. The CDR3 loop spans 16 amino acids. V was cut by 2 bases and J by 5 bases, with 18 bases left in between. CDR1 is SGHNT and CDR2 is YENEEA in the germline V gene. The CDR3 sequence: CASSLYGSRGRTEAFF. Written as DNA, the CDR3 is TGTGCCAGCAGCTTATACGGGTCCCGGGGTAGGACTGAAGCTTTCTTT.